This paragraph reports one TCR beta chain. Its antigen is undetermined. The CDR3 covers 13 residues. The germline V and J ends were trimmed by 6 bases and 5 bases, with 13 bases remaining between them. Germline loops: CDR1 MGHDK, CDR2 SYGVNS. It was with a sample-barcoded 5' primer and a J-beta primer mix that a second PCR of roughly 6 to 12 cycles was run. A template-switch adaptor with 12 random nucleotides tagged each cDNA molecule. TCRdb independently ran MiXCR on the 5' RACE reads; one entry per CDR3 protein. The sample yields under 700,000 distinct CDR3 sequences, around 24% seen once. The sample comes from a study of blood T cells in healthy people across ages. Study-wide findings and caveats: The authors considered diversity estimates from one million T cells to be underestimates.

This sample also appeared in a second study, on T cells of mothers and their children.

The source of this sequence is a boy younger than 18 in good health. Sequencing was carried out using blood. The J gene is TRBJ2-5, the V gene TRBV25-1; D ambiguous. CDR3 bases: TGTGCCAGCAGGGCGGCGAGTTGGGAGACCCAGTACTTC. As protein: CASRAASWETQYF.